This is a list of T cell receptor beta chains from one sample in a study of OX40 agonist ivuxolimab in advanced cancers. Some clones are missing from TCRdb's copy, which holds only in-frame ones; the method was immunoSEQ multiplex PCR. The top ten clones hold roughly 0.2% of a sample with around 84,000 clones, more than 70% of them seen once. The sample in question was CD4+ or CD8+ T cells sorted from blood, obtained in a trial of the OX40 agonist ivuxolimab. The receptors come from an adult with an advanced solid tumor such as melanoma, head and neck, liver or kidney cancer. CDR3s include the opening cysteine and the closing phenylalanine or tryptophan. D genes are given only for firm matches. Clone sizes are given selectively: once, few, many, or a class where the clone is expanded.

NA,TRBJ2-5,NA,TRBV6-6,12,CASSYFGETQYF,TGTGCCAGCAGTTACTTTGGGGAGACCCAGTACTTC
TRBD2,TRBJ2-5,NA,TRBV7-3,13,CASSLREGETQYF,TGTGCCAGCAGCTTGCGGGAGGGGGAGACCCAGTACTTC
NA,TRBJ2-7,few,TRBV19,13,CASGAGRTYEQYF,TGTGCCAGTGGGGCAGGTAGGACCTACGAGCAGTACTTC
TRBD1,TRBJ1-1,NA,TRBV9,15,CASSPRQGVDTEAFF,TGTGCCAGCAGCCCTCGACAGGGGGTAGACACTGAAGCTTTCTTT
TRBD1,TRBJ2-7,few,TRBV7-9,16,CASNNKPGTAAYEQYF,TGTGCCAGCAACAACAAACCCGGGACAGCGGCCTACGAGCAGTACTTC
TRBD1,TRBJ1-1,once,TRBV30,15,CAWRGDRGPMVEAFF,TGTGCCTGGAGGGGGGACAGGGGGCCGATGGTTGAAGCTTTCTTT
TRBD2,TRBJ2-7,NA,TRBV30,15,CAWRGTSGGNGEQYF,TGTGCCTGGAGGGGGACTAGCGGGGGGAACGGAGAGCAGTACTTC
NA,TRBJ2-7,NA,TRBV14,14,CASSQDVGAYEQYF,TGTGCCAGCAGCCAAGACGTAGGGGCCTACGAGCAGTACTTC
NA,TRBJ1-2,NA,TRBV28,16,CASSLWGETANYGYTF,TGTGCCAGCAGTTTATGGGGGGAGACGGCTAACTATGGCTACACCTTC
NA,TRBJ2-7,NA,TRBV5-1,12,CASSSGTYEQYF,TGCGCCAGCAGCTCGGGGACCTACGAGCAGTACTTC
NA,TRBJ2-3,NA,TRBV14,15,CASSQRAGVTDTQYF,TGTGCCAGCAGCCAAAGAGCAGGGGTAACAGATACGCAGTATTTT
TRBD1,TRBJ1-1,NA,TRBV30,11,CAWSQGTEAFF,TGTGCCTGGTCACAGGGGACTGAAGCTTTCTTT
NA,TRBJ1-5,NA,TRBV27,12,CARGGSNQPQHF,TGTGCCAGGGGAGGTAGCAATCAGCCCCAGCATTTT
TRBD2,TRBJ2-1,NA,TRBV11-2,12,CASIPGGGKQFF,TGTGCCAGCATCCCGGGCGGGGGTAAGCAGTTCTTC
TRBD1,TRBJ1-3,once,TRBV30,14,CALWEGAAGNTIYF,TGTGCCCTCTGGGAGGGGGCGGCTGGAAACACCATATATTTT
NA,TRBJ2-7,NA,TRBV29-1,12,CSVERPPSEQYF,TGCAGCGTTGAAAGGCCCCCGAGCGAGCAGTACTTC
TRBD2,TRBJ2-7,NA,TRBV30,15,CAWSRGRAQGYEQYF,TGTGCCTGGAGCCGCGGGAGGGCCCAGGGCTACGAGCAGTACTTC
NA,TRBJ1-2,NA,TRBV2,14,CASSEVSGAYGYTF,TGTGCCAGCAGTGAAGTCAGTGGGGCCTATGGCTACACCTTC
TRBD1,TRBJ2-4,NA,TRBV30,14,CAWSKAGTGVIQYF,TGTGCCTGGAGTAAAGCCGGGACAGGGGTCATTCAGTACTTC
NA,TRBJ2-1,NA,TRBV7-8,14,CASSLEDVGNEQFF,TGTGCCAGCAGCTTAGAAGACGTCGGCAATGAGCAGTTCTTC
NA,TRBJ2-4,NA,TRBV19,15,CASSPDGLAKNIQYF,TGTGCCAGTAGTCCGGACGGACTAGCCAAAAACATTCAGTACTTC
TRBD2,TRBJ2-2,NA,TRBV5-1,15,CASSFSGGYTGELFF,TGCGCCAGCAGCTTTAGCGGGGGTTACACCGGGGAGCTGTTTTTT
TRBD1,TRBJ2-7,once,TRBV5-1,17,CASSFGQGSRSSYEQYF,TGCGCCAGCAGCTTTGGACAGGGGTCTCGTTCGTCGTACGAGCAGTACTTC
TRBD1,TRBJ1-4,NA,TRBV5-1,15,CASSLSGGGKEKLFF,TGCGCCAGCAGCCTCTCAGGGGGTGGGAAGGAAAAACTGTTTTTT
NA,TRBJ1-1,NA,TRBV5-1,14,CASSSIGRRNEAFF,TGCGCCAGCAGCTCAATTGGAAGGCGGAATGAAGCTTTCTTT
NA,TRBJ1-2,NA,TRBV9,15,CASSVGAGLNYGYTF,TGTGCCAGCAGTGTCGGGGCAGGCTTAAACTATGGCTACACCTTC
NA,TRBJ1-5,NA,TRBV4-1,17,CASSRQGQGPAAQPQHF,TGCGCCAGCAGCCGTCAGGGGCAGGGCCCCGCGGCGCAGCCCCAGCATTTT
TRBD2,TRBJ2-1,NA,TRBV6-1,15,CASSLAGGRINEQFF,TGTGCCAGCAGTTTAGCGGGGGGCCGGATCAATGAGCAGTTCTTC
NA,TRBJ1-1,NA,TRBV10-3,18,CAISESLGAGSQYTEAFF,TGTGCCATCAGTGAGTCGTTAGGGGCAGGGTCGCAGTACACTGAAGCTTTCTTT
NA,TRBJ2-7,NA,TRBV7-8,16,CASSLEGGLVGGEQYF,TGTGCCAGCAGCTTAGAGGGGGGGCTAGTCGGAGGCGAGCAGTACTTC
NA,TRBJ1-5,once,TRBV30,13,CAWSPEGNQPQHF,TGTGCCTGGAGTCCGGAAGGGAATCAGCCCCAGCATTTT
TRBD2,TRBJ2-1,NA,TRBV19,18,CASSIAGTSGPLYNEQFF,TGTGCCAGTAGTATAGCTGGGACTAGCGGACCCCTATACAATGAGCAGTTCTTC
TRBD2,TRBJ2-7,NA,TRBV19,15,CASSPIAGGTYEQYF,TGTGCCAGTAGTCCGATAGCGGGAGGAACCTACGAGCAGTACTTC
TRBD2,TRBJ2-5,few,TRBV28,12,CASSSGGETQYF,TGTGCCAGCAGTTCGGGGGGAGAGACCCAGTACTTC
NA,TRBJ2-3,NA,TRBV14,18,CASSHGGRGAPTTDTQYF,TGTGCCAGCAGCCATGGGGGACGAGGGGCGCCGACGACAGATACGCAGTATTTT
NA,TRBJ1-2,NA,TRBV2,17,CASESRQSGYYLYGYTF,TGTGCCAGCGAATCCCGCCAGAGCGGTTATTACCTCTATGGCTACACCTTC
TRBD2,TRBJ2-2,NA,TRBV5-1,15,CASSMDGTSTGELFF,TGCGCCAGCAGCATGGATGGGACTAGCACCGGGGAGCTGTTTTTT
NA,TRBJ2-1,NA,TRBV7-3,13,CASSFQPNNEQFF,TGTGCCAGCAGCTTCCAGCCCAACAATGAGCAGTTCTTC
NA,TRBJ2-7,NA,TRBV28,13,CASSIRGPYEQYF,TGTGCCAGCAGTATTAGGGGACCCTACGAGCAGTACTTC
NA,TRBJ1-1,NA,TRBV6-6,14,CASRNPPRFTEAFF,TGTGCCAGCAGAAACCCACCGCGGTTCACTGAAGCTTTCTTT
NA,TRBJ2-3,NA,TRBV29-1,16,CSVAAVGGDLRATQYF,TGCAGCGTCGCAGCGGTAGGCGGTGACCTGAGGGCTACGCAGTATTTT
NA,TRBJ2-7,NA,TRBV6-1,15,CASIGNRVLSSEQYF,TGTGCCAGCATCGGGAACAGGGTCTTGAGCTCCGAGCAGTACTTC
NA,TRBJ1-4,NA,TRBV2,14,CASSDWATNEKLFF,TGTGCCAGCAGTGACTGGGCGACTAATGAAAAACTGTTTTTT